These T cell receptor beta chains were read from a single sample in a study of tumor-infiltrating lymphocytes in primary liver carcinoma. MiXCR, run by TCRdb on the multiplex PCR reads, gives a single entry per CDR3 protein. The profile shows approximately 120,000 distinct CDR3 sequences, roughly three fifths of them singletons. What was sequenced was liver tumor tissue from sampling region 3. The receptors were gathered from an older woman with primary liver carcinoma and hepatitis B virus infection. CDR3s include the opening cysteine and the closing phenylalanine or tryptophan. A D gene is named only where the DNA matches it firmly. Some rows mark clone size as missing; the rest say once, few, many or name a class of expanded clone.

j_gene: TRBJ1-1
d_gene: TRBD1
v_gene: TRBV10-3
abundance: many
len: 15
CDR3nt: TGTGCCATCAGTGCTCGGGACAGCAGGAACACTGAAGCTTTCTTT
CDR3aa: CAISARDSRNTEAFF

j_gene: TRBJ2-2
d_gene: NA
v_gene: TRBV11-2
abundance: many
len: 16
CDR3nt: NA
CDR3aa: CASSLEVEVAPGSCFF

j_gene: TRBJ2-7
d_gene: TRBD2
v_gene: TRBV29-1
abundance: once
len: 15
CDR3nt: TGCAGCGTTGAAGGCGGGGGGCCCCCATTCTACGAGCGGTACTTC
CDR3aa: CSVEGGGPPFYERYF

j_gene: TRBJ2-6
d_gene: NA
v_gene: TRBV6-5
abundance: NA
len: 15
CDR3nt: TGTGCCAGCAGTTTAGACGGGTCTGGGGCCAACGCCCTGGCTTTC
CDR3aa: CASSLDGSGANALAF

j_gene: TRBJ1-4
d_gene: NA
v_gene: TRBV6-1
abundance: NA
len: 13
CDR3nt: TGTGCCAACAGTGAAGAGACAGTGGGAAAACTGTTTTTC
CDR3aa: CANSEETVGKLFF

j_gene: TRBJ2-3
d_gene: TRBD2
v_gene: TRBV14
abundance: NA
len: 21
CDR3nt: TGTGCCAGCAGCCAAGTTCTGGGACCAGCGGGAGGATCCTATAGCACAGATACGCAGTATTTT
CDR3aa: CASSQVLGPAGGSYSTDTQYF

j_gene: TRBJ1-3
d_gene: NA
v_gene: TRBV20-1
abundance: NA
len: 15
CDR3nt: TGCACTGCTTATGACAGGCGTTCCTCTGGAAACACCATATATTTT
CDR3aa: CTAYDRRSSGNTIYF

j_gene: TRBJ1-1
d_gene: TRBD1
v_gene: TRBV28
abundance: NA
len: 13
CDR3nt: TGTGCCAGCATCACTACAGGGGTGGGTGAAGCTTTCTTT
CDR3aa: CASITTGVGEAFF

j_gene: TRBJ1-1
d_gene: NA
v_gene: TRBV20-1
abundance: many
len: 17
CDR3nt: TGCAGTGCTAGAGATTCCTTAACTGGGACCATGAACACTGAAGCTTTCTTT
CDR3aa: CSARDSLTGTMNTEAFF

j_gene: TRBJ1-2
d_gene: NA
v_gene: TRBV6-5
abundance: NA
len: 13
CDR3nt: TGTGCCAGCAGTACCCCCTCCAGGGATGGCAACACCTTC
CDR3aa: CASSTPSRDGNTF

j_gene: TRBJ1-2
d_gene: TRBD1
v_gene: TRBV13
abundance: NA
len: 17
CDR3nt: TGTGCCAACAGCCTGCTCAGGGGGCCGGCTCACAACTATGGCTACACCTTC
CDR3aa: CANSLLRGPAHNYGYTF

j_gene: TRBJ2-2
d_gene: NA
v_gene: TRBV4-2
abundance: NA
len: 15
CDR3nt: TGTGTCAGCAGCCCCCGATTAGACCCGGTCGGGGAGCTGTTTTTT
CDR3aa: CVSSPRLDPVGELFF

j_gene: TRBJ2-1
d_gene: NA
v_gene: TRBV7-8
abundance: NA
len: 18
CDR3nt: TGTGCCAGCAGCACACCCCCAGGGGAGGGCTCCTACAACAATGAGCAGTTCTTC
CDR3aa: CASSTPPGEGSYNNEQFF

j_gene: TRBJ2-2
d_gene: TRBD2
v_gene: TRBV14
abundance: many
len: 15
CDR3nt: TGTGCCAGCAGCCCCCGGGACTACAACACCGGGGAGCTGTTTTTT
CDR3aa: CASSPRDYNTGELFF

j_gene: TRBJ2-7
d_gene: NA
v_gene: TRBV11-2
abundance: NA
len: 15
CDR3nt: TGTGCCAGCAGGCCATACATTCGGGACAACTACGAGCAGAACTTC
CDR3aa: CASRPYIRDNYEQNF

j_gene: TRBJ2-1
d_gene: TRBD2
v_gene: TRBV28
abundance: few
len: 16
CDR3nt: TGTGCCAGCAGTTTATGGGGGACTAGGGGGGCCAATGAGCAGTTCTTC
CDR3aa: CASSLWGTRGANEQFF

j_gene: TRBJ2-3
d_gene: TRBD1
v_gene: TRBV5-4
abundance: NA
len: 16
CDR3nt: TGTGCCAGCAGCCTTCACACCGGGACAGGGGAAGATACGCAGTATTTC
CDR3aa: CASSLHTGTGEDTQYF

j_gene: TRBJ1-6
d_gene: TRBD1
v_gene: TRBV28
abundance: many
len: 14
CDR3nt: TGTGCCAGCGGGACAGGGGCCTATAATTCACCCCTCCACTTT
CDR3aa: CASGTGAYNSPLHF

j_gene: TRBJ1-5
d_gene: NA
v_gene: TRBV9
abundance: few
len: 12
CDR3nt: TGTGCCAGCAGTCGAGATAATCAGCCCCAGCATTTT
CDR3aa: CASSRDNQPQHF

j_gene: TRBJ1-2
d_gene: NA
v_gene: TRBV4-2
abundance: many
len: 15
CDR3nt: TGTGCCAGCAGCCAAGATCTGTCGGAGTACTATGGCTACACCTTC
CDR3aa: CASSQDLSEYYGYTF

j_gene: TRBJ2-7
d_gene: NA
v_gene: TRBV28
abundance: many
len: 14
CDR3nt: TGTGCCAGCAGCTCGGGGGACTTACCGTACGAGCAGTACTTC
CDR3aa: CASSSGDLPYEQYF

j_gene: TRBJ2-7
d_gene: NA
v_gene: TRBV13
abundance: NA
len: 13
CDR3nt: TGTGCCAGCAGCTCCAGACATGTCTACGAGCAGTACTTC
CDR3aa: CASSSRHVYEQYF

j_gene: TRBJ2-1
d_gene: TRBD1
v_gene: TRBV12-3/TRBV12-4
abundance: NA
len: 15
CDR3nt: TGTGCCAGCTGCCCCCGGGACAGATTCTACAATGAGCAATTCTTC
CDR3aa: CASCPRDRFYNEQFF

j_gene: TRBJ2-1
d_gene: TRBD1
v_gene: TRBV29-1
abundance: many
len: 14
CDR3nt: TGCAGCGTGGGCGCTACACAGGGGAGAGGTGAGCAGTTCTTC
CDR3aa: CSVGATQGRGEQFF

j_gene: TRBJ2-1
d_gene: NA
v_gene: TRBV29-1
abundance: NA
len: 12
CDR3nt: TGCAGCGTTAGGGGGTTCAGCAATGAGCAGTTCTTC
CDR3aa: CSVRGFSNEQFF

j_gene: TRBJ2-4
d_gene: NA
v_gene: TRBV7-8
abundance: many
len: 14
CDR3nt: TGTGCCAGCAGCTTATGGACTGTAAGAAACATTCAGTACTTC
CDR3aa: CASSLWTVRNIQYF